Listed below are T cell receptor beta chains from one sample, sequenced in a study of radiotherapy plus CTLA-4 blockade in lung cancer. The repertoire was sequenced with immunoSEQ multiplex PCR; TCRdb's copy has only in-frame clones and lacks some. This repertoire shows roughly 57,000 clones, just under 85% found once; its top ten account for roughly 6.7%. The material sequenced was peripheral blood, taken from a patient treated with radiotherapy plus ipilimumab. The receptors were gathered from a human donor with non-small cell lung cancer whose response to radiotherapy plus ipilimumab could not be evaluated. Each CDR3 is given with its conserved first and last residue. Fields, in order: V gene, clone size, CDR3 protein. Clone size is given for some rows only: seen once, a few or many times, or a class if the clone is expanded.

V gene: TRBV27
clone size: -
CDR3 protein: CASSLSWGGVDTQYF

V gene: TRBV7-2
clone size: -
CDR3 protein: CASAYLGLATYEQYF

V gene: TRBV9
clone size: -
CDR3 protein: CASSVAPDRAGTEAFF

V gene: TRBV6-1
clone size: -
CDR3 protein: CASRPGGHGGETQYF

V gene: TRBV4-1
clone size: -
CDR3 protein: CASSLVAGGNYEQYF

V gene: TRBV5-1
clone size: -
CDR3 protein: CASSAGQGALHEQYF

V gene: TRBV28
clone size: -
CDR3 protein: CASSSYLTSGRKGSYNEQFF

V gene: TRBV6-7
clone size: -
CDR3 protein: CASNTVGAGTGELFF

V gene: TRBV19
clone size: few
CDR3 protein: CSSSFTADSNQPQYF

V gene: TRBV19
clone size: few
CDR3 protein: CASSDRGEINQPQHF

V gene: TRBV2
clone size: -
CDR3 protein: CASSAEGGREKLFF

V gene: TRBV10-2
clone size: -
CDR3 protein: CASSEGAGITDTQYF

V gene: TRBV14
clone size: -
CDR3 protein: CASSQETAYYGYTF

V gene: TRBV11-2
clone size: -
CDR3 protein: CASSLAGEYIDTQYF

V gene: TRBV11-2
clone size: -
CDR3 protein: CASSQAETQYF

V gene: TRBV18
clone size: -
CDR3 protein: CASSLDRAGYGYTF

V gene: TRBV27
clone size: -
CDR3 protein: CASSPTTGIYEQYF

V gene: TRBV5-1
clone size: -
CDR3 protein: CASSLGGGTSYEQYF

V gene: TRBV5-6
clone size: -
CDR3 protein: CASSLAGGGKNIQYF

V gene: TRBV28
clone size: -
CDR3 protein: CASWTANTEAFF

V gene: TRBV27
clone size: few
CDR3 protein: CASSDPIGVEAFF

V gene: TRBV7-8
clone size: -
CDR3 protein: CASSPLAPWGGSTDTQYF

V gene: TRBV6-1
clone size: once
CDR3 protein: CASSDGQTYEQYF

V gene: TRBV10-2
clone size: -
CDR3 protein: CASSVGLAGVNEQFF

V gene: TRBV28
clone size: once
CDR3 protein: CASSSTGARTEAFF

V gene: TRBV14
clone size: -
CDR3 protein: CATPGEAGLDEQFF

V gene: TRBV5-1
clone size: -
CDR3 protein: CASRSGVGTNNNEQFF

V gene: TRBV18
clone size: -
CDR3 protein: CASSPGQGATGELFF

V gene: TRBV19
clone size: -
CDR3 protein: CASSLRDREGNEQFF

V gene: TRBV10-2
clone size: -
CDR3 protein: CASRGGTNYGYTF

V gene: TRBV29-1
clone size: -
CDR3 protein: CSVRTGANQPQHF

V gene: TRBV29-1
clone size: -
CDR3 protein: CSVEVGAQETQYF

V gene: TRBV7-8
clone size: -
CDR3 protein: CASSLAGGLDTQYF